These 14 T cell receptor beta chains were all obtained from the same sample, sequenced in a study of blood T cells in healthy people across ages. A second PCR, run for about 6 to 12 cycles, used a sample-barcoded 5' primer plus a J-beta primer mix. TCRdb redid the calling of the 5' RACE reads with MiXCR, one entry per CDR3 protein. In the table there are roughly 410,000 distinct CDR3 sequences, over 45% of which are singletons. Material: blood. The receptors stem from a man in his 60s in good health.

The CDR3: CASSPRGRESVEKLFF. CDR3 coding DNA: TGTGCCAGCAGCCCCAGAGGCAGGGAGAGTGTTGAAAAACTGTTTTTT. J is TRBJ1-4 and V is TRBV7-6; a possible D gene is TRBD1 (5 bases). CDR1 is SGHVS and CDR2 is FNYEAQ in the germline V gene. Trimming left V 5 bases short and J 7 bases short, with 20 bases between. This CDR3 spans 16 amino acids.

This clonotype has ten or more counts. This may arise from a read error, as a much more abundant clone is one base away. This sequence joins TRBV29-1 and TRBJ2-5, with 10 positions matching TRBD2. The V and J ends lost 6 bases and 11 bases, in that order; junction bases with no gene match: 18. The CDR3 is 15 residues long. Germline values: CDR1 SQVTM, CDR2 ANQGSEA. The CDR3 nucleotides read TGCAGCGTCGGGACTCTAGCGGGGGCCCTCAATGAGCAGTACTTC. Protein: CSVGTLAGALNEQYF.

CDR3 protein: CASSQAGVGEQYF. The CDR3 region has the DNA TGTGCCAGCAGTCAAGCAGGGGTCGGCGAGCAGTACTTC. This sequence joins TRBV7-9 and TRBJ2-5, with a weak D call TRBD1 (6 bases). The J call may not be correct, given that the DNA end is closer to TRBJ2-7. This CDR3 has 13 amino acids. From germline, CDR1 is SEHNR and CDR2 FQNEAQ (reference sequence).

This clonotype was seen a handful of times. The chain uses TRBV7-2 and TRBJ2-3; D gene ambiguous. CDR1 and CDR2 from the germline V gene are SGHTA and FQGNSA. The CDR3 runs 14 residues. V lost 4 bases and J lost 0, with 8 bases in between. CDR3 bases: TGTGCCAGCAGCTCTAGGACCAGCACAGATACGCAGTATTTT. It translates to CASSSRTSTDTQYF. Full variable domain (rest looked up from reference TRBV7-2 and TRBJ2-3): GAGVSQSPSNKVTEKGKDVELRCDPISGHTALYWYRQSLGQGLEFLIYFQGNSAPDKSGLPSDRFSAERTGGSVSTLTIQRTQQEDSAVYLCASSSRTSTDTQYFGPGTRLTVL.

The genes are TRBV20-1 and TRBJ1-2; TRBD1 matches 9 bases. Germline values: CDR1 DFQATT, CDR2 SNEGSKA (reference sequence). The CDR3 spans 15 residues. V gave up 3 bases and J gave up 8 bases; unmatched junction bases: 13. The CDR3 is CSASLPGQGSGGYTF. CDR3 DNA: TGCAGTGCTAGCCTACCGGGACAGGGTTCGGGGGGCTACACCTTC.

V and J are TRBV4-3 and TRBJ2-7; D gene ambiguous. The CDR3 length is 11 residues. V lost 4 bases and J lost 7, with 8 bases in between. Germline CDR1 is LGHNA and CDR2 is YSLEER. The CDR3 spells CASSPRGEQYF. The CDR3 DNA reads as TGCGCCAGCAGCCCGCGTGGAGAGCAGTACTTC.

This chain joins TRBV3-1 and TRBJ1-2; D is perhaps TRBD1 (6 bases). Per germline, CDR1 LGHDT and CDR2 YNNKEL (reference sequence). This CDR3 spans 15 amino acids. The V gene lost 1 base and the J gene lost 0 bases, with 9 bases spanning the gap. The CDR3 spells CASSQVQGTNYGYTF. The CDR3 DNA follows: TGTGCCAGCAGCCAAGTTCAGGGGACTAACTATGGCTACACCTTC.

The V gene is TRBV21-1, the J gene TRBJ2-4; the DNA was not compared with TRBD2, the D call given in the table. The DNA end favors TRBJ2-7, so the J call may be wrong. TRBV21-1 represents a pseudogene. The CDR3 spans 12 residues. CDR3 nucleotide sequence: TGTGCCAGCATCCCAGCTACGGGCGAGCAGTACTTC. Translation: CASIPATGEQYF.

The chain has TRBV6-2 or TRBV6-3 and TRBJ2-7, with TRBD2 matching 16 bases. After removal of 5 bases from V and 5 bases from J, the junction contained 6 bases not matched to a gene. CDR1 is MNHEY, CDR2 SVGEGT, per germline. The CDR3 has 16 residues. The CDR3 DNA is TGTGCCAGCAGTCCGGGACTAGCGGGAGGGCCCCACGAGCAGTACTTC. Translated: CASSPGLAGGPHEQYF.

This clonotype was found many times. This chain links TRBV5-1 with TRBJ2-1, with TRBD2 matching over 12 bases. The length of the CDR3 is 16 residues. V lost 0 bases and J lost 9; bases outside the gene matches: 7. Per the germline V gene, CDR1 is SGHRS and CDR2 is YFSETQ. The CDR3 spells CASSLGPSGGASEQFF. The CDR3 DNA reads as TGCGCCAGCAGCTTGGGTCCTAGCGGGGGGGCCTCTGAGCAGTTCTTC.

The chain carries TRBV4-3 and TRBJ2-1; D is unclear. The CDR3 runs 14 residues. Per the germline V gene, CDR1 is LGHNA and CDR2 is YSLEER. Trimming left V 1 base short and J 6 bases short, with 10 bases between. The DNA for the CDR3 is TGCGCCAGCAGCCAAGCTGTAGCCAGCAATGAGCAGTTCTTC. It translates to CASSQAVASNEQFF.

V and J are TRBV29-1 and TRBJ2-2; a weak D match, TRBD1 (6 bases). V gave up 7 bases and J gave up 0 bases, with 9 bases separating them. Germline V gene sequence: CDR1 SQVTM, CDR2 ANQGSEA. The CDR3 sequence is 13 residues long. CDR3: CSGGTPNTGELFF. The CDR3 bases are TGCAGCGGTGGGACACCGAACACCGGGGAGCTGTTTTTT.

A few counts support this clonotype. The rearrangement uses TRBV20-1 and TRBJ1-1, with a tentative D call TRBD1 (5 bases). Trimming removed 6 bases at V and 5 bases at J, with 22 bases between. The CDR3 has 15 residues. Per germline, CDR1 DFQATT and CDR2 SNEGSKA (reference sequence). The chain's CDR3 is CSAVPQGRGATEAFF. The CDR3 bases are TGCAGTGCCGTGCCCCAAGGGAGAGGGGCTACTGAAGCTTTCTTT.

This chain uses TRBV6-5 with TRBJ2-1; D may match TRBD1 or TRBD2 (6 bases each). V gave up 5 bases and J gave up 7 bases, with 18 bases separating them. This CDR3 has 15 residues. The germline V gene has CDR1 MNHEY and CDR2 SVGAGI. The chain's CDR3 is CASSGGFAGFNEQFF. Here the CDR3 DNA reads TGTGCCAGCAGTGGGGGCTTTGCGGGGTTTAATGAGCAGTTCTTC.